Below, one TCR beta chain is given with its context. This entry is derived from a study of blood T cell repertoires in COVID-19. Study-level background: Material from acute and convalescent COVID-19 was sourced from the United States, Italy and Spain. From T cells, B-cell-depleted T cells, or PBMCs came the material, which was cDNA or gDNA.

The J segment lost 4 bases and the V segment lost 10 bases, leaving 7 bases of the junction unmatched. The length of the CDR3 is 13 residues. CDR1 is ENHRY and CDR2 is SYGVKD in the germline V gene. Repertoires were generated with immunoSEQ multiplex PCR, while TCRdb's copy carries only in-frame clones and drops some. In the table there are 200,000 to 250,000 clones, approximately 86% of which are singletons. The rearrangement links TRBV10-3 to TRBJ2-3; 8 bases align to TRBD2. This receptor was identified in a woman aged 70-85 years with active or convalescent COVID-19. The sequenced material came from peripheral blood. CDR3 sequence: CATGGGLADTQYF. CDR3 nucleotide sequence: TGTGCCACAGGCGGGGGGCTCGCAGATACGCAGTATTTT.